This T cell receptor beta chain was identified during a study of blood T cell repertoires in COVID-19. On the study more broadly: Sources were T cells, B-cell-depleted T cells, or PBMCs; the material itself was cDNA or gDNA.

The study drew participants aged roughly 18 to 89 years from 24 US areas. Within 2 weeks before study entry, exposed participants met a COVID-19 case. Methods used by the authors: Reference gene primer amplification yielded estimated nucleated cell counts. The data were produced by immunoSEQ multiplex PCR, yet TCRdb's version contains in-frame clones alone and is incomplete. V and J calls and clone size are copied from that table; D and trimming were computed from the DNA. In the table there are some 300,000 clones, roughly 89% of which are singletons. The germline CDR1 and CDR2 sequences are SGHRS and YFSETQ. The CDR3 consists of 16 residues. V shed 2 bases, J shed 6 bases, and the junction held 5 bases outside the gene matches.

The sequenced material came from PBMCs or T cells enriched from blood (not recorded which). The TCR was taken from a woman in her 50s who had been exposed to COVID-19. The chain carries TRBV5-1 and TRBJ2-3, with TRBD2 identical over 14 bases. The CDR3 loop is CASSFGTSGGFDTQYF. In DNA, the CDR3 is TGCGCCAGCAGCTTCGGGACTAGCGGGGGTTTTGATACGCAGTATTTT. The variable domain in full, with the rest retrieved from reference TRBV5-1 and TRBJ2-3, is KAGVTQTPRYLIKTRGQQVTLSCSPISGHRSVSWYQQTPGQGLQFLFEYFSETQRNKGNFPGRFSGRQFSNSRSEMNVSTLELGDSALYLCASSFGTSGGFDTQYFGPGTRLTVL.